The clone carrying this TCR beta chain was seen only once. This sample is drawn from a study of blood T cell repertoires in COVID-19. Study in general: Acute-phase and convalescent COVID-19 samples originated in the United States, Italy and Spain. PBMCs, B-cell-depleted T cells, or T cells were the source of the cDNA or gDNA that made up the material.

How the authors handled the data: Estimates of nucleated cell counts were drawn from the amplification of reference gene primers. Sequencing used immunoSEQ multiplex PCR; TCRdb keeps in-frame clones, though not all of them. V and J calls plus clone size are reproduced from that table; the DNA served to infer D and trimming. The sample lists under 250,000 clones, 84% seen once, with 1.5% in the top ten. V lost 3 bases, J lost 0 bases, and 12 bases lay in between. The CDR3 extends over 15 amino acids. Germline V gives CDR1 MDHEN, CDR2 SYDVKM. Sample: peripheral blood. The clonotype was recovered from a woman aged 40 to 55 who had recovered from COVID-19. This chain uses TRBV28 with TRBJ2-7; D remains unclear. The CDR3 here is CASSFLQASSYEQYF. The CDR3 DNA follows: TGTGCCAGCAGTTTTCTTCAGGCAAGCTCCTACGAGCAGTACTTC. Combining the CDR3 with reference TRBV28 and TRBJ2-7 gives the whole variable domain DVKVTQSSRYLVKRTGEKVFLECVQDMDHENMFWYRQDPGLGLRLIYFSYDVKMKEKGDIPEGYSVSREKKERFSLILESASTNQTSMYLCASSFLQASSYEQYFGPGTRLTVT.